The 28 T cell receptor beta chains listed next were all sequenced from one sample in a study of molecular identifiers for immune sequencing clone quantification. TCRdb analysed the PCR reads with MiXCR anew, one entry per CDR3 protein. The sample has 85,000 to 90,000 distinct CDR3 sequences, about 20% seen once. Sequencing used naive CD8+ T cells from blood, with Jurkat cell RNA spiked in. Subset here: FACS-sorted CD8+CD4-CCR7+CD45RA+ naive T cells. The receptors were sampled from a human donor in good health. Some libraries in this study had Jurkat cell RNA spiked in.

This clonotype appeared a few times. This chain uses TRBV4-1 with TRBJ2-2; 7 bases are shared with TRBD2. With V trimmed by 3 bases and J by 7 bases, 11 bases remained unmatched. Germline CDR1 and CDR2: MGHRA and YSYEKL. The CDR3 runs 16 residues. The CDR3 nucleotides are TGCGCCAGCAGCCAGCCCGGGGAGGGTGAGGGCGGGGAGCTGTTTTTT. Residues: CASSQPGEGEGGELFF.

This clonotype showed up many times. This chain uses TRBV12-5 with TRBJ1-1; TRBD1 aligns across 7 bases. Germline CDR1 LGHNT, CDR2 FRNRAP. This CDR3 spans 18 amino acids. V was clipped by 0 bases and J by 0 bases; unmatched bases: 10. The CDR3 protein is CASGLVIRDRDMNTEAFF. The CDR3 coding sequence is TGTGCTAGTGGTTTGGTAATCCGGGACAGAGACATGAACACTGAAGCTTTCTTT.

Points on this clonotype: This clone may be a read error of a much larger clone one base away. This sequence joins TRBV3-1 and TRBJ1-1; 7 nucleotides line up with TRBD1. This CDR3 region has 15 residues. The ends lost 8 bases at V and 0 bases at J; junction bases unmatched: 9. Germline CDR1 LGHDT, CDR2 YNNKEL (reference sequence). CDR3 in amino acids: CASCPWTGMNTEAFF. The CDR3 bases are TGTGCCAGCTGCCCTTGGACAGGAATGAACACTGAAGCTTTCTTT.

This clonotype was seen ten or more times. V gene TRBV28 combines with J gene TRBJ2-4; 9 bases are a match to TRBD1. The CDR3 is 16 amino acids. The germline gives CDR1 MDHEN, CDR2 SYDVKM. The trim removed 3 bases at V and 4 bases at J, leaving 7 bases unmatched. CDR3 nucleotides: TGTGCCAGCAGTTTCCCAACAGGGGGCTCTAAAAACATTCAGTACTTC. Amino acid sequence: CASSFPTGGSKNIQYF.

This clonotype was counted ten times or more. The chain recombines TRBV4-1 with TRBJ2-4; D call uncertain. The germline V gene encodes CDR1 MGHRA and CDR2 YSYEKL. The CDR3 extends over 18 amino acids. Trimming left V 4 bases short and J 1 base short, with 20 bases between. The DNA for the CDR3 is TGCGCCAGCAGCCTCAATTGGTTACCCCAGGAGGCCAAAAACATTCAGTACTTC. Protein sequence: CASSLNWLPQEAKNIQYF.

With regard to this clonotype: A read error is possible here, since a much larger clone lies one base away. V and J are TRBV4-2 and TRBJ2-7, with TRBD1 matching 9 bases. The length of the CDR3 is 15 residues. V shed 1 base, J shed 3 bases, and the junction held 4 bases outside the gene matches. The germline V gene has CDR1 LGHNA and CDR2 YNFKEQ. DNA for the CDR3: TGTGCCAGCAGCCAAGGGATGACAGGGGGCTACGAGCAGTACTTC. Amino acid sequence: CASSQGMTGGYEQYF.

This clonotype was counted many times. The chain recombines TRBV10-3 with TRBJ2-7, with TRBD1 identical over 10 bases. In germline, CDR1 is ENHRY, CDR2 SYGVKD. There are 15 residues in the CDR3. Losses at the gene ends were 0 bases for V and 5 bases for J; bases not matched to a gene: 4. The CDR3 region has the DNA TGTGCCATCAGTGAGTCATGGGACAGGGGCCACGAGCAGTACTTC. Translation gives CAISESWDRGHEQYF.

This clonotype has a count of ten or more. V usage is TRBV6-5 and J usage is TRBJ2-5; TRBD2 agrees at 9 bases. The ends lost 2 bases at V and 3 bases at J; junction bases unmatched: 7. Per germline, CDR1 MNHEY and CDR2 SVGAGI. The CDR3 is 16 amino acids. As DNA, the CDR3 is TGTGCCAGCAGTTACGGGCGGGCTAGCGGGAAAGAGACCCAGTACTTC. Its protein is CASSYGRASGKETQYF.

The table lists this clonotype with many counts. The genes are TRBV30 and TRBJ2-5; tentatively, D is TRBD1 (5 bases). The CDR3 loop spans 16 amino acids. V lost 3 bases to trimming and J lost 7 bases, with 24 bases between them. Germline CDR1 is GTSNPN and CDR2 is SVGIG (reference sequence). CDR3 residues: CAWSSSASLYRWTQYF. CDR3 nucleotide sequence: TGTGCCTGGAGCTCTTCAGCGTCTTTGTACAGGTGGACCCAGTACTTC.

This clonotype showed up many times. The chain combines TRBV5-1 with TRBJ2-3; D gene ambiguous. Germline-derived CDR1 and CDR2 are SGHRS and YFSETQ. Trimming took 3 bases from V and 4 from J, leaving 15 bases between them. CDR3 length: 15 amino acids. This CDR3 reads CASSWEHSTPDTQYF. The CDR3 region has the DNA TGCGCCAGCAGCTGGGAACACTCTACTCCAGATACGCAGTATTTT.

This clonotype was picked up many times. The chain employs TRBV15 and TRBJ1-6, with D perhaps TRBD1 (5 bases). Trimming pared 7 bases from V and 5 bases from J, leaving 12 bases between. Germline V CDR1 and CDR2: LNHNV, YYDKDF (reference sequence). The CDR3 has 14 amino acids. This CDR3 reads CATKGLENNSPLHF. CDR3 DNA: TGTGCCACCAAGGGGCTTGAGAATAATTCACCCCTCCACTTT. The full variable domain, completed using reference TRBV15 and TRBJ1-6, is DAMVIQNPRYQVTQFGKPVTLSCSQTLNHNVMYWYQQKSSQAPKLLFHYYDKDFNNEADTPDNFQSRRPNTSFCFLDIRSPGLGDTAMYLCATKGLENNSPLHFGNGTRLTVT.

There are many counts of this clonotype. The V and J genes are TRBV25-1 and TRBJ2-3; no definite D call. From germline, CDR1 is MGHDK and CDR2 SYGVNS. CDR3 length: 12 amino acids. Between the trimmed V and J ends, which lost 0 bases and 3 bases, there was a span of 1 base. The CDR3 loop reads CASSEYTDTQYF. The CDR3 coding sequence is TGTGCCAGCAGTGAATATACAGATACGCAGTATTTT. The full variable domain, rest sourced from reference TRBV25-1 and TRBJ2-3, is EADIYQTPRYLVIGTGKKITLECSQTMGHDKMYWYQQDPGMELHLIHYSYGVNSTEKGDLSSESTVSRIRTEHFPLTLESARPSHTSQYLCASSEYTDTQYFGPGTRLTVL.

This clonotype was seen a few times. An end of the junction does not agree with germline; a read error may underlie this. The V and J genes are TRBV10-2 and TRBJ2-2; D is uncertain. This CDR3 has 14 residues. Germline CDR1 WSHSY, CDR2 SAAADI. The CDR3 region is CAGSEVGDTGELFF. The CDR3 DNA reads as TGCGCCGGCAGTGAGGTTGGGGACACCGGGGAGCTGTTTTTT.

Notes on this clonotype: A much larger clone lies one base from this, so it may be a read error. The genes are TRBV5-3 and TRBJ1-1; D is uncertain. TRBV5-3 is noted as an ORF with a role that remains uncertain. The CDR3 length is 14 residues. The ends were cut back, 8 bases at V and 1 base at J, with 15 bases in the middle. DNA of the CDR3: TGTGCCAGCGGCTTTTACACCGAGAACACTGAAGCTTTCTTT. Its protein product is CASGFYTENTEAFF.

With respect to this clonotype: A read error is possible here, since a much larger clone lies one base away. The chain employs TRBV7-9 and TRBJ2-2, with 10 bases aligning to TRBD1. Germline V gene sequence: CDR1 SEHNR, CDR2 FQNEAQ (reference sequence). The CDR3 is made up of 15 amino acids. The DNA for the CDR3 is TGTGCCGGCAGTTATCCGGGACAGGGGTCCGGGGAGCTGTTTTTT. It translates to CAGSYPGQGSGELFF.

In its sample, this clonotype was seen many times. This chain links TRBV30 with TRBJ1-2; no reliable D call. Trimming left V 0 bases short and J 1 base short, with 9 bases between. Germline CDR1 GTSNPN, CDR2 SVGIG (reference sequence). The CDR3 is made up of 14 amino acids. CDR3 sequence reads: CAWSVQGGNYGYTF. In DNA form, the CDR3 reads TGTGCCTGGAGTGTACAAGGCGGTAACTATGGCTACACCTTC.

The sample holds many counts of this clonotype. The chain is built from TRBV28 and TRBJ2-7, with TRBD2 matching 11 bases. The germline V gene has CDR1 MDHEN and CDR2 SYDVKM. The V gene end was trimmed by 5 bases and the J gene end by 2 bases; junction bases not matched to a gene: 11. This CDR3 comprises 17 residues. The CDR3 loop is CASSLGTSGFITYEQYF. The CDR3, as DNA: TGTGCCAGCAGTCTAGGGACTAGCGGTTTTATAACCTACGAGCAGTACTTC.

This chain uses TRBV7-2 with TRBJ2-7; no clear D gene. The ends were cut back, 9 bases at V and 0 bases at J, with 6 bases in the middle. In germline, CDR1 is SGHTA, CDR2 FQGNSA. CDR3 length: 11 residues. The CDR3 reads CARKHSYEQYF. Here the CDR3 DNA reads TGTGCCAGGAAGCACTCCTACGAGCAGTACTTC.

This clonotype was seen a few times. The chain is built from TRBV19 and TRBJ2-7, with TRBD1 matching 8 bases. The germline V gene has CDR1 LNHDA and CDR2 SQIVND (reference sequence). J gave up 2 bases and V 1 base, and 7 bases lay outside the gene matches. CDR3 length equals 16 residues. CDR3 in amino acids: CASSIAPRGRPYEQYF. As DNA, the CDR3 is TGTGCCAGTAGTATAGCGCCCAGGGGGCGTCCCTACGAGCAGTACTTC.

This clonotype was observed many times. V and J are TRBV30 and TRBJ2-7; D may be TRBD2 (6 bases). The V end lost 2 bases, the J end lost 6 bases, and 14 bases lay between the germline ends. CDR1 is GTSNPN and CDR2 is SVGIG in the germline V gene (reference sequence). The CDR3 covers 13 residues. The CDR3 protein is CAWSSYLGGEQYF. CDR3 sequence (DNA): TGTGCCTGGAGTAGCTACTTGGGAGGCGAGCAGTACTTC.

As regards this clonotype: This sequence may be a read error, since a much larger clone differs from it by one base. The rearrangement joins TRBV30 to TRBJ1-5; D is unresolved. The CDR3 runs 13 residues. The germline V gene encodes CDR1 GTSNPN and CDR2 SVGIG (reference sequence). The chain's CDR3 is CALSWGSNQPQHF. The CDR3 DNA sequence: TGTGCCTTGAGTTGGGGTAGCAATCAGCCCCAGCATTTT.

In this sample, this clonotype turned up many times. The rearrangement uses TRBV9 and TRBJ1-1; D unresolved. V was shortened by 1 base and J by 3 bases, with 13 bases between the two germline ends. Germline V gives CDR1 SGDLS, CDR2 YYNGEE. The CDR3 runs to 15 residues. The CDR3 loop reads CASSVSALGYTEAFF. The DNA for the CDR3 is TGTGCCAGCAGCGTATCGGCACTTGGGTACACTGAAGCTTTCTTT.

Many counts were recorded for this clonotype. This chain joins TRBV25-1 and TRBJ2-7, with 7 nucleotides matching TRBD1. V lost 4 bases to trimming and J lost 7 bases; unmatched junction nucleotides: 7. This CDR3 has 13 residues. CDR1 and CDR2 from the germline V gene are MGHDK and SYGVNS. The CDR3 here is CASSGTGTEEQYF. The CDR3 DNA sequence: TGTGCCAGCAGTGGGACCGGGACAGAGGAGCAGTACTTC.

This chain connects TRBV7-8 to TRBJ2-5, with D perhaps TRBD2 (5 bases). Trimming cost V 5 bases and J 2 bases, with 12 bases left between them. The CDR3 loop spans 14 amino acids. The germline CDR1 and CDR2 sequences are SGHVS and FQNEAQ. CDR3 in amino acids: CASSLGRGQETQYF. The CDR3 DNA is TGTGCCAGCAGCCTCGGTCGGGGTCAAGAGACCCAGTACTTC.

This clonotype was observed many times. CDR3: CASSLGQGSDGYTF. The CDR3 DNA is TGCGCCAGCAGCTTGGGACAGGGCAGCGATGGCTACACCTTC. This rearrangement joins TRBV4-1 to TRBJ1-2; 9 nucleotides line up with TRBD1. CDR1 and CDR2 (germline): MGHRA, YSYEKL. CDR3 length: 14 amino acids. V trimming: 5 bases; J trimming: 6 bases; junction bases outside the gene matches: 7.

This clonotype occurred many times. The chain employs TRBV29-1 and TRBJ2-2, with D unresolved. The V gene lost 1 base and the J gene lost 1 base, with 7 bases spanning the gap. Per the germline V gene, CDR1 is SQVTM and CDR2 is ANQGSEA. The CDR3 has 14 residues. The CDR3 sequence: CSVEGLQNTGELFF. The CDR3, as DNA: TGCAGCGTTGAAGGGTTACAGAACACCGGGGAGCTGTTTTTT.

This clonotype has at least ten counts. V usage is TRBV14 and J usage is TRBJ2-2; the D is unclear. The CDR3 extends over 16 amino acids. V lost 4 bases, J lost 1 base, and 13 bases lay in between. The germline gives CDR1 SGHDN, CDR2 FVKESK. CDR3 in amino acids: CASSPGQPENTGELFF. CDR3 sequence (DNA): TGTGCCAGCAGCCCAGGCCAGCCGGAGAACACCGGGGAGCTGTTTTTT.

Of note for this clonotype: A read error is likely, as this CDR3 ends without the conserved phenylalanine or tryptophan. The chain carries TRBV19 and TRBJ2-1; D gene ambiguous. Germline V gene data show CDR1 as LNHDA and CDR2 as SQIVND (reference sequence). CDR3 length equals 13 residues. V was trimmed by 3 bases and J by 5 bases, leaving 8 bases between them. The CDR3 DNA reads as TGTGCCAGTAGTATGACCGAGCACAATGAGCAGTTCCTC. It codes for CASSMTEHNEQFL.